These 9 T cell receptor beta chains were sequenced from one sample in a study of blood T cell repertoires in COVID-19. Measured with immunoSEQ multiplex PCR; TCRdb has only the in-frame clones, and not every one. The table has around 320,000 clones, nearly 90% seen once; the top ten hold around 10%. Sequenced material: peripheral blood. These receptors were collected from a woman in her 30s with COVID-19, enrolled during active disease.

The J gene is TRBJ2-7, the V gene TRBV7-9; the D gene is possibly TRBD1 (5 bases). The CDR3 has 12 residues. The germline V and J ends were trimmed by 2 bases and 6 bases, with 8 bases remaining between them. CDR1 is SEHNR and CDR2 is FQNEAQ in the germline V gene (reference sequence). The DNA for the CDR3 is TGTGCCAGCAGCTTATTAGGGGTCGAGCAGTACTTC. Protein sequence: CASSLLGVEQYF.

The chain carries TRBV2 and TRBJ2-2; perhaps TRBD1 as D (6 bases). This CDR3 has 17 amino acids. In germline, CDR1 is SNHLY, CDR2 FYNNEI. The V gene lost 4 bases and the J gene lost 5 bases, with 20 bases spanning the gap. The CDR3 region is CASSVRKGTTFTGELFF. In DNA form, the CDR3 reads TGTGCCAGCAGTGTCCGAAAAGGGACAACTTTTACCGGGGAGCTGTTTTTT.

This chain connects TRBV6-5 to TRBJ2-7, with 8 nucleotides matching TRBD1. The CDR3 is 15 residues long. V trimming: 4 bases; J trimming: 3 bases; junction bases outside the gene matches: 8. Per the germline V gene, CDR1 is MNHEY and CDR2 is SVGAGI. Here the CDR3 reads CASSFEPGQGYEQYF. The DNA of the CDR3 is TGTGCCAGCAGTTTCGAACCCGGACAGGGCTACGAGCAGTACTTC.

This chain connects TRBV19 to TRBJ1-2, with D possibly TRBD1 on 6 matching bases. V was cut by 4 bases and J by 7 bases, with 13 bases left in between. The CDR3 has 13 residues. Germline CDR1 and CDR2: LNHDA and SQIVND (reference sequence). CDR3 sequence reads: CASSRGYRAGYTF. The CDR3, as DNA: TGTGCCAGTAGTAGGGGCTACAGGGCTGGCTACACCTTC.

The count of this clone is one. This rearrangement joins TRBV7-2 to TRBJ2-7; 8 bases are shared with TRBD2. J gave up 2 bases and V 5 bases, and 14 bases lay outside the gene matches. The CDR3 sequence is 17 residues long. From germline, CDR1 is SGHTA and CDR2 FQGNSA. CDR3 DNA sequence: TGTGCCAGCAGCCCTCACGTACGGGGGGGAAGAACCTACGAGCAGTACTTC. This translates into CASSPHVRGGRTYEQYF.

J is TRBJ1-2 and V is TRBV27; no definite D call. This CDR3 spans 14 amino acids. From germline, CDR1 is MNHEY and CDR2 SMNVEV (reference sequence). V was cut by 0 bases and J by 3 bases, with 8 bases left in between. CDR3 residues: CASSLSRRDYGYTF. CDR3 bases: TGTGCCAGCAGTTTATCTCGAAGAGACTATGGCTACACCTTC.

V is TRBV6-6 and J is TRBJ1-3; D is unresolved. Germline V CDR1 and CDR2: MNHNY, SVGAGI (reference sequence). Trimming pared 5 bases from V and 0 bases from J, leaving 8 bases between. The CDR3 has 14 amino acids. The CDR3 nucleotides are TGTGCCAGCAGTCCGGGTCTCTCTGGAAACACCATATATTTT. It encodes CASSPGLSGNTIYF.

The chain joins TRBV5-1 to TRBJ1-2; possibly TRBD1 for D (6 bases). The CDR3 is made up of 14 amino acids. Germline CDR1 reads SGHRS; CDR2 reads YFSETQ. The V and J ends lost 5 bases and 4 bases respectively, with 15 bases between them. The CDR3 loop is CASSPGQTIYGYTF. DNA of the CDR3: TGCGCCAGCAGTCCCGGACAGACCATCTATGGCTACACCTTC.

J is TRBJ1-1 and V is TRBV18, with D maybe TRBD1 (5 bases). Germline V gene sequence: CDR1 KGHSH, CDR2 LQKENI. The length of the CDR3 is 14 residues. The V end lost 0 bases, the J end lost 11 bases, and 16 bases lay between the germline ends. The CDR3 DNA follows: TGTGCCAGCTCACCACCGGGGCAGGCGGCCCGGGCTTTCTTT. It is translated as CASSPPGQAARAFF.